This TCR beta chain stems from a study of T-cell reconstitution after alpha-beta-depleted transplantation in children. General study findings and limits: The main origin of T-cell counts and diversity one year after transplant was newly produced T cells. The origin of high day-60 TCRbeta diversity in some patients lay in surviving recipient T cells and thymic progenitors. Reports say that about two months after transplant, the alpha-beta T cells came out of several hundred graft clones that had expanded.

Construction of the TCRbeta library involved unique molecular identifiers. TCRdb reanalysed the PCR reads using MiXCR and keeps one entry per CDR3 protein. The table lists under 70,000 distinct CDR3 sequences, 11% of them singletons. The CDR3 extends over 17 amino acids. CDR1 is MNHEY, CDR2 SVGAGI, per germline. J was trimmed by 7 bases and V by 1 base; bases with no gene match: 10. This clonotype was seen ten or more times. Its target is unknown. The sequence was collected from a boy between 10 and 17 years old with acute myeloid leukemia, due to receive a stem cell transplant. The rearrangement joins TRBV6-5 to TRBJ2-3, with 11 bases aligning to TRBD2. The input for sequencing was PBMCs, taken before TCRalphabeta/CD19-depleted stem cell transplant. CDR3: CASSYLGSGGAPYTQYF. The CDR3 DNA is TGTGCCAGCAGTTACTTGGGTAGCGGGGGGGCCCCGTATACGCAGTATTTT.